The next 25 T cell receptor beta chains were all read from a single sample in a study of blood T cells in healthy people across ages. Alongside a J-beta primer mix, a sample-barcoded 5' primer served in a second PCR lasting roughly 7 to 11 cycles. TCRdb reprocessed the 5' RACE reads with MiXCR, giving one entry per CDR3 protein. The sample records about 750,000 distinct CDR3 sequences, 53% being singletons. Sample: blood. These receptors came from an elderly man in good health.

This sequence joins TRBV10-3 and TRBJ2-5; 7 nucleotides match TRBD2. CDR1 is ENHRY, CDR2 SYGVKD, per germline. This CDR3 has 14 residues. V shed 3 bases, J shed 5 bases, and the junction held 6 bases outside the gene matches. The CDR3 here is CAISDLGGVETQYF. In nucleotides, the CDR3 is TGTGCCATCAGTGACCTGGGAGGGGTTGAGACCCAGTACTTC.

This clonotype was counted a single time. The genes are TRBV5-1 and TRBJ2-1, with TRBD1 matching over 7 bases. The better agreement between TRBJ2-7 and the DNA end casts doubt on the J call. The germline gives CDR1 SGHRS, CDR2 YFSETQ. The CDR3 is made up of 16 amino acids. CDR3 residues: CASSLDRGSSYNEQYF. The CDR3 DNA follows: TGCGCCAGCAGCTTGGACAGGGGAAGCTCCTACAATGAGCAGTACTTC.

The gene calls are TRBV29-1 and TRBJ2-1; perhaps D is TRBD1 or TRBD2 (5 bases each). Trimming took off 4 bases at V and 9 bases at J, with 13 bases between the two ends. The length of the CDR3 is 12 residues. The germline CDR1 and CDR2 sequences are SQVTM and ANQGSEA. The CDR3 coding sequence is TGCAGCGTTGCCGCGTCGGGGCTTGAGCAGTTCTTC. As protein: CSVAASGLEQFF.

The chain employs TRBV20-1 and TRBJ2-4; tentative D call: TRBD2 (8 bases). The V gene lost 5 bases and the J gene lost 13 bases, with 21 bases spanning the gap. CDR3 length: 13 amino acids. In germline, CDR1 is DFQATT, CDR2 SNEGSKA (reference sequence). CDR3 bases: TGCAGTGCTCCAACAGGGGTCGGGGGGGAGCAGTACTTC. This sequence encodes CSAPTGVGGEQYF.

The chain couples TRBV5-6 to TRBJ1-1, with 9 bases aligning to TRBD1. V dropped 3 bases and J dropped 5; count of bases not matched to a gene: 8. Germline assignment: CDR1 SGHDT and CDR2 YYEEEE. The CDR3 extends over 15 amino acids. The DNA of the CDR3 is TGTGCCAGCAGCTGGGGCCCGACAGGGGGTACTGAAGCTTTCTTT. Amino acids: CASSWGPTGGTEAFF.

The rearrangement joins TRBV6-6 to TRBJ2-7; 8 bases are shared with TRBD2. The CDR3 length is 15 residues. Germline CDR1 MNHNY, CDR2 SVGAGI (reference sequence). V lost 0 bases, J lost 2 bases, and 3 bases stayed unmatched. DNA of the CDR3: TGTGCCAGCAGTTACTCACGAGCGGGAGCCTACGAGCAGTACTTC. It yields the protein CASSYSRAGAYEQYF.

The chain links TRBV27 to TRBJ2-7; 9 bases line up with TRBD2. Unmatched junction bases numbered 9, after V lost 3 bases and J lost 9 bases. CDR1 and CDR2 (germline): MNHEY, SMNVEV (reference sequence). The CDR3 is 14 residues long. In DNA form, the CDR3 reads TGTGCCAGCAGTTTCCGTGGCGGGAGGGCCTTGCAGTACTTC. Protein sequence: CASSFRGGRALQYF.

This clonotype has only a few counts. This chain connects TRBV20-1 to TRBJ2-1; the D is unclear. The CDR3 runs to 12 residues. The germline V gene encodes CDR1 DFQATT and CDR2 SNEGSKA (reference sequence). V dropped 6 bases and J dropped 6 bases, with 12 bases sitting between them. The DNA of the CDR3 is TGCAGTGCGCACGGCGGACGCAATGAGCAGTTCTTC. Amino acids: CSAHGGRNEQFF.

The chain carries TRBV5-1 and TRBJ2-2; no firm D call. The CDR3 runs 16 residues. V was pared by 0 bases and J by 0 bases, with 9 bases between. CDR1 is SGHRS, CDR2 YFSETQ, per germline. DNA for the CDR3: TGCGCCAGCAGCTTGGAATTTTCCGCGAACACCGGGGAGCTGTTTTTT. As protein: CASSLEFSANTGELFF.

The CDR3 spells CASSVERRTGGNQPQHF. CDR3 DNA sequence: TGTGCCAGCAGCGTAGAACGCCGGACAGGGGGGAATCAGCCCCAGCATTTT. The V call is TRBV9, the J call TRBJ1-5, with TRBD1 identical over 10 bases. Germline V lookup: CDR1 SGDLS, CDR2 YYNGEE. The V gene end was trimmed by 0 bases and the J gene end by 4 bases; junction bases not matched to a gene: 7. The CDR3 spans 17 residues.

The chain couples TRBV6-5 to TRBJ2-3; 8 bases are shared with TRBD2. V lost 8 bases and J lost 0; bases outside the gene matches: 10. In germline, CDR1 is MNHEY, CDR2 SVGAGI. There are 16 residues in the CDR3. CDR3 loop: CASRGGSGTSTDTQYF. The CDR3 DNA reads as TGTGCCAGCCGAGGGGGTAGCGGGACTAGCACAGATACGCAGTATTTT.

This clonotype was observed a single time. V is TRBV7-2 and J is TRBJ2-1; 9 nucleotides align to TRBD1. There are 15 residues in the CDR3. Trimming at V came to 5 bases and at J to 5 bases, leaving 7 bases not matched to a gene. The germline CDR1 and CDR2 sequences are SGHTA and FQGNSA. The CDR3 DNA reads TGTGCCAGCAGCCGCCCGGACAGGGGTCACAATGAGCAGTTCTTC. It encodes CASSRPDRGHNEQFF.

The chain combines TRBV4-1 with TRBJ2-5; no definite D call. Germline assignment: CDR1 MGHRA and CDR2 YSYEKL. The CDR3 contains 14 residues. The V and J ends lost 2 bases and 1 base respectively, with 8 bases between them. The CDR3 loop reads CASSQLGPQETQYF. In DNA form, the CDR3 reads TGCGCCAGCAGCCAACTCGGACCCCAAGAGACCCAGTACTTC.

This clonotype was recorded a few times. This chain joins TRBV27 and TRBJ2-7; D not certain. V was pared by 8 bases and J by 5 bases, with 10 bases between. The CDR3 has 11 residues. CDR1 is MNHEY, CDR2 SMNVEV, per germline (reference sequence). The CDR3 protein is CASWRIHEQYF. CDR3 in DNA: TGTGCCAGCTGGCGGATACACGAGCAGTACTTC.

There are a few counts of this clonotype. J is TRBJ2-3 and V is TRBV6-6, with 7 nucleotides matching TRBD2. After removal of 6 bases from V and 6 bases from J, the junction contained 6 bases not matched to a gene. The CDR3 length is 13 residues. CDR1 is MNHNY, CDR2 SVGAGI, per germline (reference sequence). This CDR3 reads CASRPTSSDTQYF. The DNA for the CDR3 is TGTGCCAGCAGGCCGACTAGCTCGGATACGCAGTATTTT.

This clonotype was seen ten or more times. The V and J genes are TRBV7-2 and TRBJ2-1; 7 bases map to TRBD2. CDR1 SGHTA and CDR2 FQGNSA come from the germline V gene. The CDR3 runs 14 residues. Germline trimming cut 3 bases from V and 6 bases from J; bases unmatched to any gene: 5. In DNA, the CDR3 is TGTGCCAGCAGCTTCCGCGGGAGATCCAATGAGCAGTTCTTC. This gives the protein CASSFRGRSNEQFF.

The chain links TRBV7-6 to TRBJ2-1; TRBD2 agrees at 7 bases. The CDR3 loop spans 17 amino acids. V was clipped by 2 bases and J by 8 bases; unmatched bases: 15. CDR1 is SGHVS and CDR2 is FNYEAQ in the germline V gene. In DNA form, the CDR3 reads TGTGCCAGCAGCTTAAGAAGCGGGACGGTCGCTAGGGATGAGCAGTTCTTC. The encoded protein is CASSLRSGTVARDEQFF.

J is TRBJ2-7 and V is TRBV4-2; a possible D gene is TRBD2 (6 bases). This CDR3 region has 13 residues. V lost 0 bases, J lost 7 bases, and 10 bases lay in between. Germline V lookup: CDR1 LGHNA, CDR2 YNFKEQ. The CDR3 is CASSQEWLAEQYF. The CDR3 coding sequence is TGTGCCAGCAGCCAAGAATGGCTAGCGGAGCAGTACTTC.

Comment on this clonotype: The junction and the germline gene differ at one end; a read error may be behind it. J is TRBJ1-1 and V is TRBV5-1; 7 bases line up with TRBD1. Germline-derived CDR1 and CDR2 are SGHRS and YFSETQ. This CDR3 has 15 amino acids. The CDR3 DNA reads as TGCGCCAGCAGTTTGGTAGAGACAGGGATCACTGAAGCTTTCTTT. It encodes CASSLVETGITEAFF.

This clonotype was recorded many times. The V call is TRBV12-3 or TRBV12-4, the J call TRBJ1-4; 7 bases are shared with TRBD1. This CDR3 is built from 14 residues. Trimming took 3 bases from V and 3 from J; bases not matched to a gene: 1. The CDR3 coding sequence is TGTGCCAGCAGTTTGACAGGGCCTAATGAAAAACTGTTTTTT. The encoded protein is CASSLTGPNEKLFF.

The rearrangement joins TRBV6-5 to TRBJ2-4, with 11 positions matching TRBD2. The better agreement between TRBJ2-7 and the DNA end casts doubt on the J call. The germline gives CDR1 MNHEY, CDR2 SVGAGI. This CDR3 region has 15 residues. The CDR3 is CASSYDTSGRYEQYF. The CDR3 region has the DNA TGTGCCAGCAGTTATGACACTAGCGGGAGATACGAGCAGTACTTC.

Here the CDR3 DNA reads TGTGCCAGCAGCCCACAAACCATGAACACTGAAGCTTTCTTT. Translating gives CASSPQTMNTEAFF. The gene calls are TRBV4-2 and TRBJ1-1; no clear D gene. V shed 4 bases and J shed 0 bases, with 9 bases lying between them. Germline CDR1 LGHNA, CDR2 YNFKEQ. The CDR3 runs 14 residues.

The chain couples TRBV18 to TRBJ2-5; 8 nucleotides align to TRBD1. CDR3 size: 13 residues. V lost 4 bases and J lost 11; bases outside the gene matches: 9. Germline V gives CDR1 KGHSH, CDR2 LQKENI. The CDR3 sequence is CASSLNRGNEQYF. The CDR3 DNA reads TGTGCCAGCTCACTTAACAGGGGGAATGAGCAGTACTTC.

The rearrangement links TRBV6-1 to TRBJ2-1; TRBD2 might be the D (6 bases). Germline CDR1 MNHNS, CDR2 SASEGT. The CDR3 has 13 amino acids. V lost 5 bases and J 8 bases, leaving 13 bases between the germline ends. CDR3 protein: CASSRLGSYEQFF. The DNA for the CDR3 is TGTGCCAGCAGTAGACTAGGATCCTATGAGCAGTTCTTC.

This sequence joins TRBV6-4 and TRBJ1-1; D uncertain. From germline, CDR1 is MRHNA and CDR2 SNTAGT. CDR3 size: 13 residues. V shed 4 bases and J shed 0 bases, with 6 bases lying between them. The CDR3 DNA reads TGTGCCAGCAGTGCCTTACTGAACACTGAAGCTTTCTTT. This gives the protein CASSALLNTEAFF.